The rows below give T cell receptor beta chains drawn from one sample of a study of blood T cells in healthy people across ages. TCRdb re-called the 5' RACE reads with MiXCR, one entry per CDR3 protein. The sample includes some 700,000 distinct CDR3 sequences, around a fifth of them seen just once. The sequenced sample consisted of blood. These receptors all come from a man aged 65 to 79 in good health. The CDR3 runs from the conserved cysteine through the conserved F or W. A D gene is named only where the DNA matches it firmly. Size is stated for part of the rows, as once, few or many counts, or as a class when the clone is expanded.

j_call clone_size v_call d_call cdr3_aa cdr3_nt
TRBJ2-3 NA TRBV3-1 NA CASSQDRPDTQYF TGTGCCAGCAGCCAAGATCGACCAGATACGCAGTATTTT
TRBJ1-1 many TRBV28 NA CASSLRTEAFF TGTGCCAGCAGTTTAAGAACTGAAGCTTTCTTT
TRBJ1-6 many TRBV3-1 TRBD1 CASSQGPGQGEVLDSPLHF TGTGCCAGCAGCCAAGGCCCGGGACAGGGCGAGGTTTTGGATTCACCCCTCCACTTT
TRBJ1-2 NA TRBV28 NA CASSSPGYGYTF TGTGCCAGCAGTTCCCCGGGATATGGCTACACCTTC
TRBJ2-3 NA TRBV29-1 NA CSVEMGAVGTDTQYF TGCAGCGTTGAAATGGGGGCCGTCGGCACAGATACGCAGTATTTT
TRBJ2-1 NA TRBV11-3 TRBD1 CASSRAGTGGLGEQFF TGTGCCAGCAGCCGTGCCGGGACAGGGGGCTTGGGTGAGCAGTTCTTC
TRBJ1-4 NA TRBV2 TRBD1 CASSQGGRGRTNEKLFF TGTGCCAGCAGTCAGGGGGGCAGGGGAAGAACTAATGAAAAACTGTTTTTT
TRBJ1-2 NA TRBV7-3 NA CASSAQGAYGYTF TGTGCCAGCAGCGCACAAGGGGCCTATGGCTACACCTTC
TRBJ2-4 NA TRBV7-2 TRBD1 CVSSSGQGDDIQYF TGTGTCAGCAGCTCCGGACAGGGGGATGACATTCAGTACTTC
TRBJ1-2 few TRBV27 NA CASSYGSHYGYTF TGTGCCAGCAGTTACGGCTCACACTATGGCTACACCTTC
TRBJ1-5 many TRBV12-3/TRBV12-4 NA CASSRPGFNQPQHF TGTGCCAGCAGCCGACCGGGATTCAATCAGCCCCAGCATTTT
TRBJ2-5 NA TRBV28 TRBD1 CASRRYRQGQETQYF TGTGCCAGCAGACGGTATAGACAGGGGCAAGAGACCCAGTACTTC
TRBJ1-2 NA TRBV20-1 NA CSADTQTGNYGYTF TGCAGTGCTGATACCCAGACGGGAAACTATGGCTACACCTTC
TRBJ2-1 few TRBV12-3/TRBV12-4 TRBD1 CASSEAGTGNEQFF TGTGCCAGCAGTGAGGCTGGGACAGGGAACGAGCAGTTCTTC
TRBJ1-6 NA TRBV6-5 NA CASSYSNPRQGNSPLHF TGTGCCAGCAGTTACTCGAATCCGAGGCAGGGGAATTCACCCCTCCACTTT
TRBJ2-7 few TRBV3-1 TRBD1 CASSHTGQGPYEQYF TGTGCCAGCAGCCATACGGGACAGGGCCCCTACGAGCAGTACTTC
TRBJ2-1 few TRBV6-4 NA CASSEELVSHEQFF TGTGCCAGCAGTGAAGAACTAGTGTCCCATGAGCAGTTCTTC
TRBJ2-7 NA TRBV13 NA CASSFHSPNEQYF TGTGCCAGCAGCTTCCACTCACCGAACGAGCAGTACTTC
TRBJ2-1 NA TRBV6-2/TRBV6-3 NA CASSSETGFRNEQFF TGTGCCAGCAGTTCGGAAACAGGGTTTCGGAATGAGCAGTTCTTC
TRBJ2-5 few TRBV5-1 NA CASSFGPEETQYF TGCGCCAGCAGCTTCGGTCCTGAGGAGACCCAGTACTTC
TRBJ1-6 NA TRBV28 NA CASSPVATISSPLHF TGTGCCAGCAGCCCCGTGGCGACAATTAGTTCACCCCTCCACTTT
TRBJ1-4 NA TRBV12-3/TRBV12-4 TRBD1 CASSGDRRKLFF TGTGCCAGCAGCGGGGACAGGAGGAAACTGTTTTTT
TRBJ2-2 few TRBV4-3 NA CASSQEVGNTGELFF TGCGCCAGCAGCCAAGAGGTCGGGAACACCGGGGAGCTGTTTTTT
TRBJ2-3 NA TRBV7-2 TRBD2 CASSLLSGGSTDTQYF TGTGCCAGCAGCTTACTCAGCGGGGGGAGCACAGATACGCAGTATTTT
TRBJ2-1 NA TRBV7-2 TRBD2 CAGRLAGLSYNEQFF TGTGCCGGCAGGCTAGCGGGGCTTTCCTACAATGAGCAGTTCTTC
TRBJ2-1 NA TRBV5-1 TRBD1 CASSFDRGVYNEQFF TGCGCCAGCAGCTTCGACAGGGGGGTCTACAATGAGCAGTTCTTC
TRBJ1-2 few TRBV6-1 TRBD1 CASSEGTRGHWGYTF TGTGCCAGCAGTGAAGGAACGAGGGGGCACTGGGGCTACACCTTC
TRBJ1-1 NA TRBV5-6 TRBD1 CASSWRGRGAEAFF TGTGCCAGCAGCTGGAGGGGGCGGGGAGCTGAAGCTTTCTTT
TRBJ2-1 few TRBV20-1 TRBD2 CSASAASGSIYEQFF TGCAGTGCTAGCGCGGCTAGCGGGAGTATTTATGAGCAGTTCTTC
TRBJ2-5 few TRBV5-1 NA CASSSQTWETQYF TGCGCCAGCAGCTCACAAACGTGGGAGACCCAGTACTTC
TRBJ2-3 few TRBV14 NA CASSQTYWSTDTQYF TGTGCCAGCAGCCAAACCTACTGGAGCACAGATACGCAGTATTTT
TRBJ2-4 few TRBV12-3/TRBV12-4 TRBD1 CASSLGAGTVGIQYF TGTGCCAGCAGTTTGGGGGCAGGGACAGTCGGCATTCAGTACTTC
TRBJ1-4 NA TRBV20-1 NA CSARGHPGEKLFF TGCAGTGCCCGGGGACACCCTGGGGAAAAACTGTTTTTT
TRBJ1-2 NA TRBV6-5 NA CASSYGWGNYGYTF TGTGCCAGCAGTTACGGGTGGGGAAACTATGGCTACACCTTC
TRBJ1-6 few TRBV6-5 NA CASRGRTNSPLHF TGTGCCAGCAGGGGACGGACAAATTCACCCCTCCACTTT
TRBJ1-1 NA TRBV5-1 NA CASSWSPPDTEAFF TGCGCCAGCAGCTGGAGCCCTCCCGACACTGAAGCTTTCTTT
TRBJ1-1 NA TRBV5-1 TRBD1 CASSPGQGAGEAFF TGCGCCAGCAGTCCTGGACAGGGGGCTGGTGAAGCTTTCTTT
TRBJ2-1 few TRBV12-3/TRBV12-4 NA CASSSGLVHNEQFF TGTGCCAGCAGTTCGGGGCTAGTCCACAATGAGCAGTTCTTC
TRBJ2-3 NA TRBV12-3/TRBV12-4 TRBD2 CATGIVGSGKDTQYF TGTGCCACCGGGATCGTGGGGAGCGGGAAAGATACGCAGTATTTT
TRBJ1-5 many TRBV12-3/TRBV12-4 NA CASSFREKGQPQHF TGTGCCAGCAGTTTCCGGGAAAAAGGACAGCCCCAGCATTTT
TRBJ2-7 few TRBV12-3/TRBV12-4 TRBD1 CASSFGTGVGSKQYF TGTGCCAGCAGTTTTGGGACAGGGGTCGGTAGTAAGCAGTACTTC
TRBJ2-5 NA TRBV20-1 TRBD2 CSAIAGDHQETQYF TGCAGTGCAATAGCGGGAGACCACCAAGAGACCCAGTACTTC
TRBJ2-1 NA TRBV24-1 NA CATSAQGHNEQFF TGTGCCACCAGTGCCCAAGGGCACAATGAGCAGTTCTTC
TRBJ2-1 NA TRBV24-1 NA CATSDYSAQVNEQFF TGTGCCACCAGTGATTACTCGGCCCAGGTCAATGAGCAGTTCTTC
TRBJ2-1 NA TRBV6-5 NA CASSAARAAYNEQFF TGTGCCAGCAGTGCGGCCAGGGCAGCCTACAATGAGCAGTTCTTC
TRBJ2-7 NA TRBV7-2 NA CASSLEAGTYISYEQYF TGTGCCAGCAGCTTAGAAGCCGGAACATACATTTCCTACGAGCAGTACTTC
TRBJ2-7 NA TRBV5-1 NA CASSLDRDAHEQYF TGCGCCAGCAGCTTGGACAGGGACGCCCACGAGCAGTACTTC
TRBJ1-3 NA TRBV7-2 TRBD1 CASSAGGVNTIYF TGTGCCAGCAGCGCAGGGGGCGTAAACACCATATATTTT
TRBJ2-1 NA TRBV14 NA CASSPLPGFVSYNEQFF TGTGCCAGCAGCCCCCTCCCAGGGTTTGTGTCCTACAATGAGCAGTTCTTC
TRBJ2-2 few TRBV14 NA CASSQATFRTVPGELFF TGTGCCAGCAGCCAAGCCACCTTCAGGACAGTGCCCGGGGAGCTGTTTTTT
TRBJ1-2 NA TRBV5-1 TRBD1 CASRPPWGQGLNGYTF TGCGCCAGCAGACCTCCCTGGGGACAGGGGTTGAATGGCTACACCTTC
TRBJ2-4 NA TRBV27 NA CASSSSLGHGASNIQYF TGTGCCAGCAGTTCTTCTCTCGGACACGGAGCATCAAACATTCAGTACTTC